This T cell receptor (beta chain) was found in a study of T cell repertoires in cytomegalovirus infection. Study-wide context: Both CMV infection and a matching HLA type were indicated by public TCR beta signatures. The study's findings and limits: Public TCR beta family frequency separated CMV-and-HLA carriers, including in an independent cohort.

TCRdb re-called the reads with MiXCR, one entry per CDR3 protein. Of hundreds of thousands of distinct CDR3 sequences in the sample, more than 8% were seen once. This CDR3 spans 16 amino acids. Germline CDR1 and CDR2: SGHRS and YFSETQ. Trimming took 5 bases from V and 4 from J, leaving 22 bases between them. This clonotype has just a few counts. The antigen is undetermined. The source of this sequence is a human donor in good health (CMV status not recorded). Some clones in this sample may be carry-over from other donors' samples. The sample was PBMCs. This chain connects TRBV5-1 to TRBJ2-7, with a weak D call TRBD2 (6 bases). In nucleotides, the CDR3 is TGCGCCAGCAGACATGGAGTCCCCACGGGGACTTACGAGCAGTACTTC. The encoded protein is CASRHGVPTGTYEQYF.